This T cell receptor beta chain comes out of a study of shared T cell receptors in the human thymus. Sequenced by immunoSEQ multiplex PCR; TCRdb stores in-frame clones only, minus some. This table has some 720,000 clones, roughly 90% appearing once. Germline lookup yields CDR1 SGHVS and CDR2 FNYEAQ. J lost 1 base, V lost 5 bases, and 14 bases had no gene match. The length of the CDR3 is 18 residues. A further study also used this sample, focusing on human thymus T cells. As that report states: Each of the donors was a healthy Finnish infant who was undergoing open corrective cardiac surgery for congenital heart defects. Resections from corrective heart surgery supplied the thymus tissue.

Sequenced material: thymocytes. The sequence was collected from a boy under two years old with a congenital heart defect. This chain joins TRBV7-6 and TRBJ2-7; 10 bases align to TRBD2. The CDR3 here is CASSPLAGGALGSYEQYF. CDR3 coding DNA: TGTGCCAGCAGCCCTTTAGCGGGGGGAGCTCTAGGGTCCTACGAGCAGTACTTC.